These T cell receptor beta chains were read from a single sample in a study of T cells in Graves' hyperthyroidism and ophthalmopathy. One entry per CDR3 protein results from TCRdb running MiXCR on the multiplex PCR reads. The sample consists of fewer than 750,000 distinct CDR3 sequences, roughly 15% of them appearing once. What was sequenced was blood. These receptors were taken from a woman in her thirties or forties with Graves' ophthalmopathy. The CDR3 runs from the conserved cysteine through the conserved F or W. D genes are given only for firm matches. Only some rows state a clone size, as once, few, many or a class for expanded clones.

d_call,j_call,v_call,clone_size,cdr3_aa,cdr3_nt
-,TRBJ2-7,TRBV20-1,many,CSARDLAITSYEQYF,TGCAGTGCTAGAGATCTAGCTATAACCTCCTACGAGCAGTACTTC
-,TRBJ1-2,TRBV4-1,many,CASSQIPRRYGYTF,TGCGCCAGCAGCCAGATCCCGAGGCGGTATGGCTACACCTTC
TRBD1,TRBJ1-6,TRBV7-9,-,CASSLEGQPLHF,TGTGCCAGCAGCTTAGAGGGACAGCCCCTCCACTTT
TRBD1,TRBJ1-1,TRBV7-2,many,CASSLRQGGGTEAFF,TGTGCCAGCAGCTTAAGACAGGGAGGGGGCACTGAAGCTTTCTTT
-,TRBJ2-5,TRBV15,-,CATSIPGTTSTQETQYF,TGTGCCACCAGCATCCCCGGGACAACGTCAACACAAGAGACCCAGTACTTC
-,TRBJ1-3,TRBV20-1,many,CSATPGAGNTIYF,TGCAGTGCCACGCCAGGGGCTGGAAACACCATATATTTT
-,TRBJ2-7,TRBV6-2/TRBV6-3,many,CASSAPGPLDF,TGTGCCAGCAGTGCCCCGGGGCCGTTGGACTTC
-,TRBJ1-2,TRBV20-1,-,CSAKSEGSLYGYTF,TGCAGTGCTAAAAGCGAGGGGTCTTTATATGGCTACACCTTC
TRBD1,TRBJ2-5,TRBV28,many,CASSLDRDRTQYF,TGTGCCAGCAGTTTAGACAGGGATCGGACCCAGTACTTC
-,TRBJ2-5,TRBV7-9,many,CASSPGAIKETQYF,TGTGCCAGCAGCCCCGGGGCGATCAAAGAGACCCAGTACTTC
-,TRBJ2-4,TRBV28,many,CASSFSAIQYF,TGTGCCAGCAGTTTCTCGGCCATTCAGTACTTC
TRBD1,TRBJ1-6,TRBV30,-,CAWRNRGGNGSPLHF,TGTGCCTGGAGAAACAGGGGGGGGAACGGGTCACCCCTCCACTTT
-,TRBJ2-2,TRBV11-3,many,CASSTDSAGELFF,TGTGCCAGCAGCACGGACAGCGCCGGGGAGCTGTTTTTT
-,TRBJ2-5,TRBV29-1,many,CSLSRGSQETQYF,TGCAGCCTAAGTCGGGGTTCCCAAGAGACCCAGTACTTC
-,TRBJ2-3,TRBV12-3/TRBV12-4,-,CASSRLLDPRTDTQYF,TGTGCCAGCAGCCGACTTCTTGACCCCCGCACAGATACGCAGTATTTT
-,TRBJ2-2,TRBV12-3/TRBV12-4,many,CASSQGQIGELFF,TGTGCCAGCAGCCAAGGACAGATCGGGGAGCTGTTTTTT
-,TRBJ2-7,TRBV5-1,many,CASSLEGRYEQYF,TGTGCCAGCAGCTTAGAGGGCAGATACGAGCAGTACTTC
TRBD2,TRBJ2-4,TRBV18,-,CASSQLREGAKNIQYF,TGTGCCAGCTCCCAACTTCGGGAGGGAGCCAAAAACATTCAGTACTTC